This TCR beta chain was documented in a study of breast tumors, draining lymph nodes, adjacent tissues (dated by TCRdb to 2016 to 2017). For context, the study as a whole: In breast cancer patients, the study compared the TCR beta repertoires of tumor, adjacent nontumor tissue and axillary lymph nodes. The study aimed to assess the relationships and possible T-cell exchange between tumor, surrounding tissue and draining lymph node repertoires in human breast cancer.

General findings and caveats noted by the study authors: Rather than being directly demonstrated, the conclusion that tumor T cells originate in lymph nodes was presented as consistent with a hypothesis. In luminal-like breast cancer, tumor and nontumor tissue repertoires resembled each other significantly more than in basal-like breast cancer. The data were judged consistent with most tumor T cells deriving from the lymph node and then expanding within tumor tissue. Tumor T-cell repertoires showed less diversity than lymph node repertoires and more diversity than nontumor tissue repertoires, and tumor T-cell repertoires showed preferential V and J gene usage.

The germline V gene supplies CDR1 SGHAT and CDR2 FQNNGV. V sheds 4 bases and J sheds 7 bases, leaving 11 bases between their ends. There are 13 amino acids in the CDR3, from cysteine to phenylalanine inclusive. Only the CDR3 DNA stays, 39 bases, in frame from base 1. The axillary draining lymph nodes of breast cancer patients were the source of the lymph node samples. There are many counts of this clonotype. Its antigen remains undetermined. The sample holds no much larger clone one base away, and base qualities are not on file. Reads for this sample came from an Illumina HiSeq 2000. TCR beta chain libraries were generated by multiplex PCR amplification. High-throughput sequencing was used to analyze the amplified TCR beta chain products. TCRdb itself trimmed the public reads at Q25 with fastp, ran MiXCR and retained productive beta chains. For every CDR3 protein sequence, its rows merge into one entry that carries the most common genes and DNA. This sample holds about 130,000 distinct CDR3 sequences; about 20% were observed only once. Less than 4.5% of the sample goes to the ten largest clones.

The chain employs TRBV11-2 and TRBJ1-5; the D gene cannot be resolved reliably. This clonotype was sampled from a female donor with breast cancer. Some clones in this sample may be carry-over from other donors' samples. Specimen: axillary lymph node tissue. CDR3 protein: CASSSNSGQPQHF. The bases read TGTGCCAGCAGCTCTAACAGCGGACAGCCCCAGCATTTT.